The present entry profiles one TCR beta chain with its context. Its antigen target is currently unknown. No much larger clone is present one base from it, and per-base qualities are unavailable. The germline V gene sets CDR1 to MNHEY and CDR2 to SVGAGI. The CDR3 goes from the cysteine to the phenylalanine over 13 residues. Only the CDR3 region is kept as DNA, spanning 39 bases read in frame from base 1. The trim is 8 bases for V and 1 base for J, with a gap of 11 bases between the germline ends. The CDR3 regions of human TCRbeta chains were analyzed by immunosequencing. In the original analysis: Repertoire TCRs were checked for matches against a reference library of SARS-CoV-2-specific TCRs that had been generated using the MIRA antigen-specificity platform. Breadth was defined as the fraction of unique TCRs that were SARS-CoV-2-associated, and depth was defined as the fraction of total T cells that were SARS-CoV-2-associated. Using the MIRA data, each spike-specific TCR was assigned both to the spike region to which the TCR was reactive and to a CD4 or CD8 class. Log10-transformed breadth and depth values were compared by one-way ANOVA with Sidak's multiple comparisons tests. What TCRdb holds here is the immuneACCESS table cut down to in-frame rearrangements. Part of the clones is not present; checked against another copy, under half of the missing clones reflect an unresolved V gene, and the others are unexplained. Clonal size and the V and J genes are those of that table, whereas D and trimming came from the DNA. The sample records 110,000 to 150,000 clones, roughly 91% of which are singletons. Of the sample, just under 2% is held by the ten largest clones.

The source of the sample is a study of T cell responses to AZD1222 COVID-19 vaccine (dated by TCRdb to the early 2020s). A note on the overall study: A total of 233 trial participants underwent TCR sequencing, of whom about 200 received two doses of AZD1222 and roughly 25 received two doses of the MenACWY control vaccine. Trial participants were enrolled by age into 18-55, 56-69 and 70-plus year subgroups, with around 150, 28 and 57 TCR-sequenced participants respectively.

The sample's time point, from its label and the paper: about 28 days (+/-7) after the second vaccine dose. Because spike-specific TCR depth and breadth did not differ between the two schedules, AZD1222 recipients who got a second dose at roughly 4 weeks were pooled with those who got a second dose at roughly 12 weeks. The vaccinee samples were drawn from two UK trials, COV001 and COV002, one of which was a single-blind randomized controlled phase 2/3 trial testing AZD1222 (ChAdOx1 nCoV-19) in healthy adults. For TCRbeta chain sequencing, PBMC samples were collected from trial participants at day 0 and at day 28 after the second dose. General findings and caveats noted by the study authors: CD4 TCRs associated with the vaccine covered the entire spike protein, and the dominant responses were in regions 160-218 and 743-854. In the small 56-69-year group, the increase in depth fell short of significance, most likely because of low power. Participants were mostly white British, with more females than males. The authors suggested clonal diversity may have been underestimated. A significant rise in spike-specific TCR breadth and depth was observed after two AZD1222 doses relative to day 0 and relative to MenACWY recipients. Nearly half of unique spike-specific TCRs reportedly recognized epitopes outside regions mutated in the B.1.351 and B.1.1.7 variants. Conclusions about previously exposed vaccinees were limited because only six AZD1222 recipients were SARS-CoV-2 seropositive at baseline. Because no day 14 peak-response samples were available, the repertoires could be characterized only after the peak T cell response.

This TCR came from an adult who received the AZD1222 COVID-19 vaccine. The V gene is TRBV6-5 and the J gene is TRBJ1-1, with the D gene uncertain. This sample comprised peripheral blood, obtained 28 days after the second AZD1222 dose. Read as DNA, the sequence is TGTGCCAGCGGGATGGGTCGGAACACTGAAGCTTTCTTT. The resulting protein is CASGMGRNTEAFF.